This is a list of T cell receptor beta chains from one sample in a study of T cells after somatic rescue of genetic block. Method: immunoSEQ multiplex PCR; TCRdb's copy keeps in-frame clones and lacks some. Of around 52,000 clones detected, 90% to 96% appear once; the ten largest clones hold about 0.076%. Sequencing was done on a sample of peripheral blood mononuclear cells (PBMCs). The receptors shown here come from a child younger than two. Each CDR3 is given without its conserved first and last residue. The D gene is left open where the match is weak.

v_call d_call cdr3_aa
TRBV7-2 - ASSLGGANTGELF
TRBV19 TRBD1 ASVDPIAGGNEQF
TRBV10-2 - ASSESGDNQPQH
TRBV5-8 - ASRTSNLITYEQY
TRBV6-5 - ASSYSDRLQETQY
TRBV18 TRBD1 ASSLSGTVAYGYT
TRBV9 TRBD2 ASSVRREGSYNEQF
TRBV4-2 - ASSQDWGMENGYT
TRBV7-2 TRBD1 ASSSTGNYGYT
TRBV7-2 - ASSQGLIPNEKLF
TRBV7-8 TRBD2 ASSAGSGRSYNEQF
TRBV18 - ASSPPSGLAKNIQY
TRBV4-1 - ASSRLLGSNYGYT
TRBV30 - AWSVKAGQTQY
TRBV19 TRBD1 ASSILGQGYEQY
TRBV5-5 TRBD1 ASSLRDRDGQPQH
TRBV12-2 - ASRLAGASTDTQY
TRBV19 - ASSIADGTEAF
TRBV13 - ASSLGPGAGTYEQY
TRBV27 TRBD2 ASSAPSGLYNEQF
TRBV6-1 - ASSGYTGELF
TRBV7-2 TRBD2 ASSPRLAGSTDTQY
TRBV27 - ASSLFGDSPLH
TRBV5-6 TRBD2 ASSLVREGFEQY
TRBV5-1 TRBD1 ASSLDRGPPYEQY
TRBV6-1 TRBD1 ASSAGQGRYEQY
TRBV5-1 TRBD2 ASSLTSGSSYNEQF
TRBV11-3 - ASSLGHGVYEQY
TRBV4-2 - ASSHHRVNTEAF
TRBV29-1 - SVTTANYGYT
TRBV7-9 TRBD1 ASSLVGQGYYEQY
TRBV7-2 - ASVRNTEAF
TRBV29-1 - SVAVISGELF
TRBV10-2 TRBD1 ASSERDRGYEQY
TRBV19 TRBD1 ASRGQGGYT
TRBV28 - ASSFEGRDYGYT
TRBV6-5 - ASSVGNTQY
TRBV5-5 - ASSSTSTDTQY
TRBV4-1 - ASSHRTGGSFYEQY
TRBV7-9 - ASSFLTGRHNEQF